This TCR beta chain was found in a study of vaccination effects on CD4 cells after COVID-19. This CDR3 has 13 amino acids. The germline CDR1 and CDR2 sequences are MNHEY and SVGAGI. V lost 7 bases, J lost 1 base, and 11 bases lay in between. Only in-frame clones appear in the TCRdb table, and some are missing; sequencing was by immunoSEQ multiplex PCR. Of 30,000 to 35,000 clones in the sample, around 70% were seen once. Culture proceeded for nine to ten days, and CD4+ T cells were then isolated. Everyone in the study got two shots of either the BNT162b2 or mRNA-1273 vaccine. Nucleocapsid antibody tests were negative, and the vaccine recipients had no prior SARS-CoV-2 infection. As for this clone: Its antigen remains unknown.

V usage is TRBV6-5 and J usage is TRBJ2-7; D perhaps matches TRBD2 (6 bases). The sequences come from CD4+ T cells from PBMCs cultured without peptide, collected after COVID-19 vaccination. This receptor was taken from a human donor who received a COVID-19 vaccine. The CDR3 region is CASTAGLSYEQYF. CDR3 DNA sequence: TGTGCCAGCACTGCAGGACTATCCTACGAGCAGTACTTC.